This T cell receptor (beta chain) was retrieved from a study of cytomegalovirus exposure and HLA in healthy donors. Overall study results and limits: Per a prior analysis, the majority of TCR beta V segments were productive roughly 87% or roughly 30% of the time.

The PCR used 60 Vbeta and 13 Jbeta primers. TCRdb's table, derived via immunoSEQ multiplex PCR, lists solely in-frame clones and lacks some. This sample yields under 200,000 clones, of which about 84% are seen a single time; about 1.5% belongs to the top ten. As concerns this clone: Antigen specificity is unknown.

Germline V lookup: CDR1 ENHRY, CDR2 SYGVKD. The CDR3 extends over 15 amino acids. The trim removed 6 bases at V and 6 bases at J, leaving 11 bases unmatched. This receptor was obtained from a man in his fifties in good health and CMV-seropositive. Sequences were obtained from PBMCs. The chain recombines TRBV10-3 with TRBJ1-3; 7 bases fit TRBD1. In nucleotides, the CDR3 is TGTGCCATCAGAGACAGGGTTTCCATCCAAAACACCATATATTTT. This sequence encodes CAIRDRVSIQNTIYF.